The entry below gives a single TCR beta chain sequence along with its context. Its antigen is as yet unknown. These data belong to a study of blood T cells in healthy people across ages. Study outcomes and limitations: Long-lived donors carried more naive CD4+ cells and greater diversity than aged donors.

Between the trimmed V and J ends, which lost 5 bases and 4 bases, there was a span of 14 bases. This CDR3 has 14 residues. Germline assignment: CDR1 SGHTA and CDR2 FQGTGA. Combining a sample-barcoded 5' primer with a J-beta primer mix, a second PCR ran for roughly 7 to 11 cycles. One entry per CDR3 protein, called by TCRdb with MiXCR from the 5' RACE reads. This repertoire shows almost 1 million distinct CDR3 sequences, about 51% found once; its top ten account for about a fifth. The receptor comes from a woman aged 60-75 years in good health. Sequencing was done on a sample of blood. The J gene is TRBJ2-5, the V gene TRBV7-3; D is undetermined. The CDR3 region has the DNA TGTGCCAGCAGCCCGACCGGTGCGGCAGAGACCCAGTACTTC. It is translated as CASSPTGAAETQYF.